This is a list of T cell receptor beta chains from one sample in a study of neurological immune-mediated disorders. TCRdb re-analysed the 5' RACE reads in MiXCR, keeping a single row per CDR3 protein. The repertoire holds about 59,000 distinct CDR3 sequences, with 3.5% to 4.5% as singletons. Sequenced sample: PBMCs. The receptor set was obtained from a woman aged 50 to 65 with multiple sclerosis. Each CDR3 is given with its conserved first and last residue. A D gene is named only where the DNA matches it firmly. The size entry gives once, few or many counts, or a class when the clone is expanded.

j_call | v_call | d_call | clone_size | cdr3_aa | cdr3_nt
TRBJ1-4 | TRBV7-2 | NA | many | CASSSRPPGTNEKLFF | TGTGCCAGCAGCTCTAGACCTCCGGGGACTAATGAAAAACTGTTTTTT
TRBJ2-1 | TRBV29-1 | NA | many | CSVEPPSYNEQFF | TGCAGCGTTGAGCCCCCTTCCTACAATGAGCAGTTCTTC
TRBJ2-7 | TRBV20-1 | TRBD1 | many | CSALPGQGGEQYF | TGCAGTGCTTTGCCGGGACAGGGGGGCGAGCAGTACTTC
TRBJ2-7 | TRBV5-6 | TRBD1 | many | CASNTGGLSSYEQYF | TGTGCCAGCAATACAGGGGGCCTAAGCTCCTACGAGCAGTACTTC
TRBJ2-4 | TRBV5-1 | NA | many | CASSLDRGSLDIQYF | TGCGCCAGCAGCTTGGATCGGGGATCTTTAGACATTCAGTACTTC
TRBJ2-7 | TRBV2 | TRBD2 | many | CATGGAFTYEQYF | TGTGCCACGGGGGGGGCCTTTACCTACGAGCAGTACTTC
TRBJ2-3 | TRBV11-2 | NA | many | CASSLDSRIYTDTQYF | TGTGCCAGCAGCTTAGATAGCAGAATTTACACAGATACGCAGTATTTT
TRBJ2-6 | TRBV5-1 | NA | many | CASSLAGAVSGANVLTF | TGCGCCAGCAGCTTGGCCGGCGCAGTCTCTGGGGCCAACGTCCTGACTTTC
TRBJ2-1 | TRBV5-4 | NA | many | CASSLAQVAYNEQFF | TGTGCCAGCAGCTTGGCGCAGGTTGCCTACAATGAGCAGTTCTTC
TRBJ1-2 | TRBV12-3/TRBV12-4 | TRBD1 | many | CASRRQGPLGGDGYTF | TGTGCCAGCAGGAGACAGGGGCCCCTCGGGGGAGATGGCTACACCTTC
TRBJ2-7 | TRBV29-1 | TRBD1 | many | CSVGVTGRYEQYF | TGCAGCGTGGGGGTGACAGGGCGATACGAGCAGTACTTC
TRBJ2-1 | TRBV20-1 | NA | many | CSARDLAASYNEQFF | TGCAGTGCTAGAGATTTAGCGGCCTCCTACAATGAGCAGTTCTTC
TRBJ2-7 | TRBV20-1 | NA | medium-sized | CSATLTSNEQYF | TGCAGTGCTACCCTAACTAGTAACGAGCAGTACTTC
TRBJ2-2 | TRBV29-1 | TRBD1 | many | CSVELGTAPVPGELFF | TGCAGCGTTGAACTAGGGACAGCCCCTGTCCCCGGGGAGCTGTTTTTT
TRBJ1-5 | TRBV20-1 | NA | many | CSARDIGDSNQPQHF | TGCAGTGCTAGAGATATAGGGGATAGCAATCAGCCCCAGCATTTT
TRBJ2-2 | TRBV20-1 | NA | many | CSARDLAGELFF | TGCAGTGCTAGAGATTTGGCCGGGGAGCTGTTTTTT
TRBJ2-1 | TRBV20-1 | NA | few | CSKGTYNEQFF | TGCAGTAAGGGGACCTACAATGAGCAGTTCTTC
TRBJ2-2 | TRBV4-3 | NA | many | CASSLRPGELFF | TGCGCCAGCAGTTTACGCCCCGGGGAGCTGTTTTTT
TRBJ2-5 | TRBV5-1 | TRBD1 | many | CASSLEIASGGETQYF | TGCGCCAGCAGCTTGGAGATAGCGTCAGGGGGAGAGACCCAGTACTTC
TRBJ2-7 | TRBV4-3 | TRBD2 | few | CASSQESKLATTYEQYF | TGCGCCAGCAGCCAAGAGTCGAAACTAGCGACAACCTACGAGCAGTACTTC
TRBJ2-6 | TRBV2 | NA | many | CASSELGPSGANVLTF | TGTGCCAGCAGTGAATTGGGACCATCTGGGGCCAACGTCCTGACTTTC
TRBJ1-1 | TRBV7-2 | NA | many | CASSLGVTGRGNTEAFF | TGTGCCAGCAGCTTAGGGGTGACGGGCAGGGGAAACACTGAAGCTTTCTTT
TRBJ1-1 | TRBV11-3 | NA | few | CASSLRPRRNTEAFF | TGTGCCAGCAGCTTAAGACCCAGGCGAAACACTGAAGCTTTCTTT
TRBJ2-1 | TRBV5-1 | NA | many | CASSLEGNEQFF | TGCGCCAGCAGCTTGGAGGGCAATGAGCAGTTCTTC
TRBJ2-5 | TRBV12-3/TRBV12-4 | TRBD1 | many | CASSPGTGGFARETQYF | TGTGCCAGCAGCCCCGGGACAGGGGGCTTTGCAAGGGAGACCCAGTACTTC
TRBJ1-5 | TRBV5-1 | NA | many | CASSLEGFRNQPQHF | TGCGCCAGCAGCTTAGAGGGGTTCCGGAATCAGCCCCAGCATTTT